This passage covers 2 T cell receptor beta chains from one sample sequenced in a study of long-term antiretroviral therapy in people with HIV. Researchers ran immunoSEQ v3.0 at survey level. Only in-frame clones appear in the TCRdb table, and some are missing; sequencing was by immunoSEQ multiplex PCR. The sample lists 7,000 or so clones, approximately 76% occurring once. Sequencing was performed on unsorted PBMCs, taken 0.2 years after starting antiretroviral therapy. The receptor set was obtained from a man aged 40-50 years with HIV.

This chain joins TRBV6-5 and TRBJ2-7; D may be TRBD2 (5 bases). Per germline, CDR1 MNHEY and CDR2 SVGAGI. Trimming pared 0 bases from V and 7 bases from J, leaving 16 bases between. This CDR3 has 15 residues. The DNA for the CDR3 is TGTGCCAGCAGTTACTCGGGCGCGGGCAGTGAAGAGCAGTACTTC. It codes for CASSYSGAGSEEQYF.

This clone appeared once. The chain has TRBV30 and TRBJ2-3, with TRBD1 as a possible D gene (5 bases). Trimming left V 3 bases short and J 1 base short, with 8 bases between. Germline values: CDR1 GTSNPN, CDR2 SVGIG (reference sequence). The CDR3 sequence is 13 residues long. CDR3 residues: CAWRGRGTDTQYF. In nucleotides, the CDR3 is TGTGCCTGGAGGGGCAGGGGCACAGATACGCAGTATTTT.